This T cell receptor beta chain was sequenced in a study of T cell repertoires in cytomegalovirus infection. The overall study: Epitope selection comprised recently identified HLA-C-restricted CMV epitopes and well-studied HLA-B-restricted CMV epitopes. Indicated by public TCR beta signatures were CMV infection and matching HLA type.

TCRdb redid the calling of the reads with MiXCR, one entry per CDR3 protein. The sample consists of 830,000 or so distinct CDR3 sequences, 30% to 35% of them appearing once. As to this clonotype: The target antigen is unknown.

CDR3 length: 14 amino acids. The ends were cut back, 7 bases at V and 0 bases at J, with 12 bases in the middle. The sequencing here drew on cultured CD8+ T cells from PBMCs, taken from culture after CMV antigen stimulation. The chain joins TRBV12-3 or TRBV12-4 to TRBJ1-1; D unclear. The sequence came from a human donor in good health (CMV status not recorded). Some clones in this sample may be carry-over from other donors' samples. The DNA of the CDR3 is TGTGCCAGCAATGCCGGCGGACTGAACACTGAAGCTTTCTTT. This sequence encodes CASNAGGLNTEAFF.